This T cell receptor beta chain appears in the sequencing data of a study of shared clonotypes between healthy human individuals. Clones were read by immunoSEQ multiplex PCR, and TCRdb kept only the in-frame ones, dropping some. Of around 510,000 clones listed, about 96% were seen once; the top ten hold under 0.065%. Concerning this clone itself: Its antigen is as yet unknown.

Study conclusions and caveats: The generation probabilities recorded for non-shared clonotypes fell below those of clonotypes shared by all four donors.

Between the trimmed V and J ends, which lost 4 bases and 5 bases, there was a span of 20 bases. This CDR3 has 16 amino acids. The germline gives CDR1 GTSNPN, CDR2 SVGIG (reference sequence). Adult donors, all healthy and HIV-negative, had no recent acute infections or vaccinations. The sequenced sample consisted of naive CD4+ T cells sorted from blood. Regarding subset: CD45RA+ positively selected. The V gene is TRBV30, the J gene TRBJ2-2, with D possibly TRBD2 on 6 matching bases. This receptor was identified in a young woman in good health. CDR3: CAWTNTPSRDTGELFF. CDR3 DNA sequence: TGTGCCTGGACTAATACCCCATCGCGGGATACCGGGGAGCTGTTTTTT.